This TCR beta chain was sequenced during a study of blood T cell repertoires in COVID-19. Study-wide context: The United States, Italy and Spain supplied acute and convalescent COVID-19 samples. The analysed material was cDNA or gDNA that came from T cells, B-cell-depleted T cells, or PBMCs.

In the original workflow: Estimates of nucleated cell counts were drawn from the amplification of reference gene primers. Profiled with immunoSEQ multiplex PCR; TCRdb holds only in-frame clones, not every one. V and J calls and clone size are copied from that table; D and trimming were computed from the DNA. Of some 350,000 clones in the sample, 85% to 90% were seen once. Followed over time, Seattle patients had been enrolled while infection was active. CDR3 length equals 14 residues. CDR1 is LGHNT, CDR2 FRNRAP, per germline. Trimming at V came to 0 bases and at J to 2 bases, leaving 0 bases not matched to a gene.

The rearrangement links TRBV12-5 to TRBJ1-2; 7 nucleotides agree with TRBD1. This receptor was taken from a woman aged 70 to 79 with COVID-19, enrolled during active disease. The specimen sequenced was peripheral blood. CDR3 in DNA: TGTGCTAGTGGTTTGGTGGACAGGAACTATGGCTACACCTTC. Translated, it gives CASGLVDRNYGYTF.